The clone carrying this T cell receptor beta chain was counted a few times. Antigen specificity is unknown. The data were obtained in a study of shared clonotypes between healthy human individuals. Study-level background: Those who served as donors were a couple of women and a few men between the ages of 18 and 49.

Assay execution took place at the deep level. The protocol was immunoSEQ multiplex PCR, while the TCRdb copy is restricted to in-frame clones and leaves out a portion. This table has 950,000 to 1,200,000 clones, about 72% appearing once. Trimming cost V 0 bases and J 9 bases; bases outside gene matches: 14. CDR3 length equals 16 residues. CDR1 is GTSNPN and CDR2 is SVGIG in the germline V gene (reference sequence). Findings of the study overall: Non-shared clonotypes had lower generation probabilities than clonotypes shared by all four sorted-subset donors. Some naive CD4 clonotypes, about 5%, turned up in common across a handful of donors.

The clonotype comes from a man aged 18-30 years in good health. Some clones in this sample may be carry-over from other donors' samples. The chain is built from TRBV30 and TRBJ2-1; 7 bases are shared with TRBD2. Sequences were obtained from memory CD4+ T cells from PBMCs. The subset denotes: CD45RA-negative fraction. This CDR3 is CAWSVLPGPPGGEQFF. For the CDR3, the DNA is TGTGCCTGGAGTGTACTTCCCGGCCCCCCGGGGGGTGAGCAGTTCTTC.